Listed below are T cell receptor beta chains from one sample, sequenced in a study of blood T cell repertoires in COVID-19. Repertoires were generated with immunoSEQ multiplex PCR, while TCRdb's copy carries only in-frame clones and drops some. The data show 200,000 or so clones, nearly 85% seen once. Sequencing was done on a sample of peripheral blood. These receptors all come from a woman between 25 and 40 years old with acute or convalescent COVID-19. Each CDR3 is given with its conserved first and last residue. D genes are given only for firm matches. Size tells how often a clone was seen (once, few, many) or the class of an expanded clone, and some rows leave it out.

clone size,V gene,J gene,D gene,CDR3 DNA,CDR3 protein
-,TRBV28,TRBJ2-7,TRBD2,TGTGCCAGCATTGAGACTAGCGGCATCCCCTACGAGCAGTACTTC,CASIETSGIPYEQYF
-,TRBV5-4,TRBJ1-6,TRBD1,TGTGCCAGCAGCACACAGGGGACCATTTATTCACCCCTCCACTTT,CASSTQGTIYSPLHF
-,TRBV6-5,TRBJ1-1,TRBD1,TGTGCCAGCAGTTACTCCGGGACAGGTGTGAACACTGAAGCTTTCTTT,CASSYSGTGVNTEAFF
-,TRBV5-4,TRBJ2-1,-,TGTGCCAGCAGCGCCGGCGGGGCCGCGAGCTCCTACAATGAGCAGTTCTTC,CASSAGGAASSYNEQFF
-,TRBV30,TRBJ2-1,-,TGTGCCTGGAGTGTTAGGGGAAAGGGCGAGAGCTCCTACAATGAGCAGTTCTTC,CAWSVRGKGESSYNEQFF
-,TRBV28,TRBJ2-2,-,TGTGCCAGCAGTGGGCAGGGCCGGTCTGCCGGGGAGCTGTTTTTT,CASSGQGRSAGELFF
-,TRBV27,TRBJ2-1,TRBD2,TGTGCCAGCAGTTTTTACCCGAAGCGGGAGTGGGACAATGAGCAGTTCTTC,CASSFYPKREWDNEQFF
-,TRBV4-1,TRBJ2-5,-,TGCGCCAGCAGCCAAGATCGGGGGGAGACCCAGTACTTC,CASSQDRGETQYF
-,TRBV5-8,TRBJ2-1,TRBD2,TGTGCCAGCAGCCCCAGCGGGAGAAGAGGGAATGAGCAGTTCTTC,CASSPSGRRGNEQFF
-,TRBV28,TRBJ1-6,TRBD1,TGTGCCAGCAGTCCGCCCGATACAGGGGCCTATAATTCACCCCTCCACTTT,CASSPPDTGAYNSPLHF
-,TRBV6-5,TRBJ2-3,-,TGTGCCAGCAGTTACTCGGTGTCAGGGACAGATACGCAGTATTTT,CASSYSVSGTDTQYF
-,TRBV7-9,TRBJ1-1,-,TGTGCCAGCAGCTTAGTTGGGGGAGGGAACACTGAAGCTTTCTTT,CASSLVGGGNTEAFF
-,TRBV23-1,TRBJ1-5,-,TGCGCCAGCAGTCAATCGAGGGGGTTCTATAGCAATCAGCCCCAGCATTTT,CASSQSRGFYSNQPQHF
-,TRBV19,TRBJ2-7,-,TGTGCCAGCTCTTGGCGGGACGGCTACGAGCAGTACTTC,CASSWRDGYEQYF
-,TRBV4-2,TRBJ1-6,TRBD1,TGTGCCAGCAGCCAAGTGGGACAGCGAAATTCACCCCTCCACTTT,CASSQVGQRNSPLHF
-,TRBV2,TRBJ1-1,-,TGTGCCAGCAGTGGATCCAGGGGTGAAGCTTTCTTT,CASSGSRGEAFF
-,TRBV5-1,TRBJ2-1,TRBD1,TGCGCCAGCGAGGGGCAGGGGGCAATGCCGCACAATGAGCAGTTCTTC,CASEGQGAMPHNEQFF
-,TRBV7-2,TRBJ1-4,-,TGTGCCAGCAGCTACCAACGGGGGGAGAATGAAAAACTGTTTTTT,CASSYQRGENEKLFF
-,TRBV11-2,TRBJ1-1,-,TGTGCCAGCAGCCTAACAAGGGGGACTGAAGCTTTCTTT,CASSLTRGTEAFF
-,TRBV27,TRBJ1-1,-,TGTGCCAGCAGTCAATTACTCCTAGGGAACACTGAAGCTTTCTTT,CASSQLLLGNTEAFF
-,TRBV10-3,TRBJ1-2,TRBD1,TGTGCCATCACGGGGACGGACAGGGCCAACTATGGCTACACCTTC,CAITGTDRANYGYTF
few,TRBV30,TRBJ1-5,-,TGTGCCTGGAGTGTACGCGGGGAGAGCAAGCCCCAGCATTTT,CAWSVRGESKPQHF
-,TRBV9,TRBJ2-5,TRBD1,TGTGCCAGCAGCGTTGACAGGGCCGAGGAGACCCAGTACTTC,CASSVDRAEETQYF
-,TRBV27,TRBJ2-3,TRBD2,TGTGCCAGCGCCGGACTAGTCGATTCAGATACGCAGTATTTT,CASAGLVDSDTQYF
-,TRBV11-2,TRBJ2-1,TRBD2,TGTGCCAGCAGCCCCCGACTAGCGGGGGCCGGTGAGCAGTTCTTC,CASSPRLAGAGEQFF
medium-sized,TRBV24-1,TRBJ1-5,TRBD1,TGTGCCACCAGTGATCCTCAGGGGGAGGATCAGCCCCAGCATTTT,CATSDPQGEDQPQHF
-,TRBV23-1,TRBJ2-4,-,TGCGCCAGCCCCCGAGGAGCCAAAAACATTCAGTACTTC,CASPRGAKNIQYF
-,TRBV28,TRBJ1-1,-,TGTGCCACCTACCGAAACACTGAAGCTTTCTTT,CATYRNTEAFF
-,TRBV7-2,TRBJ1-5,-,TGTGCCAGCAGCTTAGCGTCGGGACAGCCCCAGCATTTT,CASSLASGQPQHF
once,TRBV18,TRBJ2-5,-,TGTGCCAGCTCCCTCGAGGAGACCCAGTACTTC,CASSLEETQYF
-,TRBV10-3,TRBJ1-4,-,TGTGCCATCGACACGGGGTTAACTAATGAAAAACTGTTTTTT,CAIDTGLTNEKLFF
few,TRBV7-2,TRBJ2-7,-,TGTGCCAGCAGCTTAGGTACAGGATACTACGAGCAGTACTTC,CASSLGTGYYEQYF
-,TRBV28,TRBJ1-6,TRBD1,TGTGCCAGCAGTTCCCCGGGGACAGGGGGATCACCCCTCCACTTT,CASSSPGTGGSPLHF
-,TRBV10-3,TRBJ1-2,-,TGTGCCATCCACGACCCGCCAGGTAGTGGCTACACCTTC,CAIHDPPGSGYTF
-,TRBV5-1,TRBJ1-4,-,TGCGCCAGCAGCGCCGATGGACAGACAACAGGCGAAAAACTGTTTTTT,CASSADGQTTGEKLFF
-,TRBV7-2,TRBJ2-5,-,TGTGCCAGCAGCTTAAGATCTAGCGTGAGTTTGTTCGGAGAGACCCAGTACTTC,CASSLRSSVSLFGETQYF
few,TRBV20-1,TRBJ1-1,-,TGCAGTGCTAGTTTCGGCTCTAGAAGGAACACTGAAGCTTTCTTT,CSASFGSRRNTEAFF
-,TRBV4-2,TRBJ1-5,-,TGTGCCAGCAGCCAGGAGAGGGGGGGCGGCAATCAGCCCCAGCATTTT,CASSQERGGGNQPQHF
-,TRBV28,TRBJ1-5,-,TGTGCCAGCACCGGGACTCTCTACGCGGCCCAGCATTTT,CASTGTLYAAQHF
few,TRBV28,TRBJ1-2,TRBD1,TGTGCCAGCAGTTCCACAAATAGGGGACAGTCTAACTATGGCTACACCTTC,CASSSTNRGQSNYGYTF
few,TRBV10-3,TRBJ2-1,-,TGTGCCAGCGGCGGGACAGATTTCAATGAGCAGTTCTTC,CASGGTDFNEQFF
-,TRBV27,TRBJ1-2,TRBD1,TGTGCCAGCAGTCCGTGGACAGGTTCTAACTATGGCTACACCTTC,CASSPWTGSNYGYTF
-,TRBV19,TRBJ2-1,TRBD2,TGTGCCAGTAGTACTCTAGCGGGAGGCACAGGAGAGCAGTTCTTC,CASSTLAGGTGEQFF
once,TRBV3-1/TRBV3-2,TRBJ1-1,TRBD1,TGTGCCAGCAGCCCAGGGAGGGGACAGGGGGCAGGTAGCACTGAAGCTTTCTTT,CASSPGRGQGAGSTEAFF
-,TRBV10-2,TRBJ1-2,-,TGCGCCAGCAGTCCCGCGGGAGAAGGCTACACCTTC,CASSPAGEGYTF
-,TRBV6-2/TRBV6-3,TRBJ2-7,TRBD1,TGTGCCAGCAGTTTAGGGACAGGAAGGGCCTACGAGCAGTACTTC,CASSLGTGRAYEQYF
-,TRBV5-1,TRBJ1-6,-,TGCGCCAGCCAACAGGGAAGGGGTAATTCACCCCTCCACTTT,CASQQGRGNSPLHF
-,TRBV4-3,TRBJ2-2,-,TGCGCCAGCAGCCAAGAAACGGGTGGAAGAGGGGAGCTGTTTTTT,CASSQETGGRGELFF
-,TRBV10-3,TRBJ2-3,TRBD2,TGTGCCATCAGTGAGCCCCGTCCGGGACTAGCGGGAGAAAGCACAGATACGCAGTATTTT,CAISEPRPGLAGESTDTQYF
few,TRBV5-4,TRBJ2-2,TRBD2,TGTGCCAGCAGCTTGGCGGGAGGGCCTCTCACCGGGGAGCTGTTTTTT,CASSLAGGPLTGELFF
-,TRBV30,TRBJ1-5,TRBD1,TGTGCCTGGAGTGTACTCGGACAGGGGGCGTCTCAGCCCCAGCATTTT,CAWSVLGQGASQPQHF
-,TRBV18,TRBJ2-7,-,TGTGCCAGCTCACCACCGGGAAGGACATTCTACGAGCAGTACTTC,CASSPPGRTFYEQYF
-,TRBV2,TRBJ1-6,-,TGTGCCAGCGGGTACGATACAGGGAATTCACCCCTCCACTTT,CASGYDTGNSPLHF
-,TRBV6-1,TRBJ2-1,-,TGTGCCAGCAGTGAAGTACTAGCTCCGCCCTACAATGAGCAGTTCTTC,CASSEVLAPPYNEQFF